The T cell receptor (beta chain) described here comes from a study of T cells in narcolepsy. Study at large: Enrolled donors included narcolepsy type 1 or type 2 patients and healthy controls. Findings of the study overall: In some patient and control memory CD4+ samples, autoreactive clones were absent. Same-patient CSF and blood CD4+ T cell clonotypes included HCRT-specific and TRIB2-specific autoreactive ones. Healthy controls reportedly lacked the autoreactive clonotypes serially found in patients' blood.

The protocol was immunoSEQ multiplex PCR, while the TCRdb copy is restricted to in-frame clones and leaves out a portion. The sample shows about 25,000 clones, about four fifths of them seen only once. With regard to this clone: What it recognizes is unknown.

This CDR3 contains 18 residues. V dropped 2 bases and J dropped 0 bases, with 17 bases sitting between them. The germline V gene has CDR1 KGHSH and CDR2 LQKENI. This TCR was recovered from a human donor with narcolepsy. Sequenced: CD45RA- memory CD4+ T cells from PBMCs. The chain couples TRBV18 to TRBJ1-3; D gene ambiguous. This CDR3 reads CASSPELVRRDSGNTIYF. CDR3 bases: TGTGCCAGCTCACCAGAGCTGGTTCGTAGGGACTCTGGAAACACCATATATTTT. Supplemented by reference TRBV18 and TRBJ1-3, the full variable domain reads NAGVMQNPRHLVRRRGQEARLRCSPMKGHSHVYWYRQLPEEGLKFMVYLQKENIIDESGMPKERFSAEFPKEGPSILRIQQVVRGDSAAYFCASSPELVRRDSGNTIYFGEGSWLTVV.